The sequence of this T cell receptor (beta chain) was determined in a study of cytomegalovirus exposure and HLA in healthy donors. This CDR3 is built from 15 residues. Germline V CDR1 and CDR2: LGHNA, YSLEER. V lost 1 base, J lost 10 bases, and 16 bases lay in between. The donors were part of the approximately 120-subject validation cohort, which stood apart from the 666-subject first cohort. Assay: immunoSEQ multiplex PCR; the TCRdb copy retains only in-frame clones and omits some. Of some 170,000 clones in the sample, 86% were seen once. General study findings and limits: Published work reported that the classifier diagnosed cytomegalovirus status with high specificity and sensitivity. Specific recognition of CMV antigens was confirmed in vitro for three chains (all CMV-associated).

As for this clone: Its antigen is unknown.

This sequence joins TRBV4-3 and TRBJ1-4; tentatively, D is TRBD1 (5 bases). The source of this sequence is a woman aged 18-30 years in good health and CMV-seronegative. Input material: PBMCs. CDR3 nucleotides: TGCGCCAGCAGCCAAGCGGAGACAGTCATTGGAAAACTGTTTTTT. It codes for CASSQAETVIGKLFF.